This record concerns one T cell receptor beta chain sequence. Germline is not matched at one junction end, which may reflect a read error. This sample was included in a study of blood T cells in healthy people across ages. This CDR3 has 18 amino acids. Germline loops: CDR1 MGHRA, CDR2 YSYEKL. PCR was performed a second time for about 7 to 12 cycles using a sample-barcoded 5' primer and a J-beta primer mix. TCRdb fed the 5' RACE reads into MiXCR, producing one record per CDR3 protein. The sample yields approximately 800,000 distinct CDR3 sequences, roughly 24% seen once. These same records also appear under a second study, on T cells of mothers and their children.

This TCR was sampled from a boy aged 5-17 years in good health. The sequenced sample was blood. This chain connects TRBV4-1 to TRBJ1-3, with D maybe TRBD1 (5 bases). Here the CDR3 DNA reads TGTGCCAGCAGCCGGCCCTCGGGACGGGGGTCGGATGGAAACACCATATATTTT. Its protein product is CASSRPSGRGSDGNTIYF.